The 10 T cell receptor beta chains given below trace back to one sample, sequenced in a study of blood T cells in healthy people across ages. It was with a sample-barcoded 5' primer and a J-beta primer mix that a second PCR of roughly 7 to 12 cycles was run. MiXCR, run by TCRdb on the 5' RACE reads, gives a single entry per CDR3 protein. The sample has around 1,900,000 distinct CDR3 sequences; roughly two fifths are singletons. The source material was blood. These receptors were taken from a human donor in good health.

The rearrangement links TRBV29-1 to TRBJ2-7, with TRBD2 matching over 7 bases. Germline V CDR1 and CDR2: SQVTM, ANQGSEA. The CDR3 extends over 12 amino acids. The V segment lost 2 bases and the J segment 6 bases; nucleotides outside the gene matches: 4. Here the CDR3 DNA reads TGCAGCGTTGAACGGGGGGACTGCGAGCAGTACTTC. Encoded protein: CSVERGDCEQYF.

This rearrangement joins TRBV12-3 or TRBV12-4 to TRBJ1-2, with a possible D match to TRBD1 (6 bases). The CDR3 consists of 12 residues. Trimming removed 6 bases at V and 8 bases at J, with 13 bases between. Here the CDR3 DNA reads TGTGCCAGCAGGCCGGGACAAAGGGGCTACACCTTC. It yields the protein CASRPGQRGYTF.

The rearrangement uses TRBV12-3 or TRBV12-4 and TRBJ1-4, with D tentatively TRBD1 (6 bases). The CDR3 is 15 amino acids. Trimming stripped 6 bases from V and 7 bases from J, with 18 bases between. The CDR3 DNA follows: TGTGCCAGCAGCAACCGGATGGGAGGGGGTGAAAAACTGTTTTTT. This gives the protein CASSNRMGGGEKLFF.

This clonotype has more than one count but fewer than ten. The chain combines TRBV4-1 with TRBJ2-2, with D unclear. The germline CDR1 and CDR2 sequences are MGHRA and YSYEKL. Trimming left V 5 bases short and J 4 bases short, with 8 bases between. The CDR3 totals 13 residues. DNA of the CDR3: TGCGCCAGCAGCTTCGTTTTCACCGGGGAGCTGTTTTTT. Its translation is CASSFVFTGELFF.

This clonotype was recorded many times. The chain combines TRBV4-3 with TRBJ1-1, with a tentative D call TRBD1 (5 bases). The CDR3 is 13 amino acids. Germline values: CDR1 LGHNA, CDR2 YSLEER. With 7 bases removed from V and 4 bases from J, the gap between germline ends came to 13 bases. The CDR3 is CASKKGTGTEAFF. The DNA for the CDR3 is TGCGCCAGCAAGAAGGGGACGGGCACTGAAGCTTTCTTT.

V is TRBV6-2 or TRBV6-3 and J is TRBJ1-5, with a possible D match to TRBD1 (6 bases). Trimming cost V 5 bases and J 0 bases, with 11 bases left between them. CDR3 length: 15 residues. Germline CDR1 is MNHEY and CDR2 is SVGEGT. This CDR3 reads CASSGQIYSNQPQHF. CDR3 nucleotides: TGTGCCAGCAGTGGACAGATTTATAGCAATCAGCCCCAGCATTTT.

V usage is TRBV19 and J usage is TRBJ1-1; D is unresolved. This CDR3 has 14 amino acids. Trimming removed 9 bases from V and 5 bases from J, with 19 bases in between. Germline V gene sequence: CDR1 LNHDA, CDR2 SQIVND (reference sequence). CDR3: CASAQMAEGTEAFF. CDR3 in DNA: TGTGCCAGCGCTCAAATGGCCGAGGGAACTGAAGCTTTCTTT.

This chain joins TRBV12-3 or TRBV12-4 and TRBJ2-5; D is unresolved. Between the trimmed V and J ends, which lost 6 bases and 5 bases, there was a span of 16 bases. The CDR3 spans 14 residues. The CDR3 bases are TGTGCCAGCAGCCACCTAAGACATCCGGAGACCCAGTACTTC. This gives the protein CASSHLRHPETQYF.

This clonotype was seen just once. This sequence may be a read error, since a much larger clone differs from it by one base. The CDR3 nucleotides read TGTGCCAGCAGCAACCTGGACAGGACCTATGACTACACCTTC. It specifies CASSNLDRTYDYTF. V gene TRBV7-6 combines with J gene TRBJ1-2; 7 bases are shared with TRBD1. The CDR3 is 14 amino acids. CDR1 is SGHVS, CDR2 FNYEAQ, per germline.

The J gene is TRBJ1-1, the V gene TRBV6-6; D remains ambiguous. This CDR3 spans 17 amino acids. CDR1 and CDR2 from the germline V gene are MNHNY and SVGAGI (reference sequence). The V end was cut by 0 bases, the J end by 1 base, with 15 bases between. The CDR3 is CASSYSVPKGKNTEAFF. DNA for the CDR3: TGTGCCAGCAGTTACTCAGTGCCCAAGGGAAAGAACACTGAAGCTTTCTTT.